This passage covers 22 T cell receptor beta chains from one sample sequenced in a study of cytomegalovirus exposure and HLA in healthy donors. Primers for the PCR totalled 60 Vbeta and 13 Jbeta. Sequencing used immunoSEQ multiplex PCR; TCRdb keeps in-frame clones, though not all of them. This repertoire includes roughly 200,000 clones. Sequences were obtained from PBMCs. Receptor source: a girl aged 2-10 years in good health and CMV-seropositive.

As to this clone: An end of the junction differs from the germline gene, which may be a read error. DNA of the CDR3: TGTGCCAGCAGCTTACCCTCCTCCGCGGCCCAGAACCGCTTC. Translation gives CASSLPSSAAQNRF. The chain links TRBV13 to TRBJ1-2; no firm D call. CDR3 length: 14 amino acids. The V gene's germline CDR1 is PRHDT and CDR2 FYEKMQ (reference sequence).

The CDR3 spells CASSLTSGDSGANVLTF. DNA for the CDR3: TGTGCCAGCAGCCTGACTAGCGGGGATTCTGGGGCCAACGTCCTGACTTTC. V and J are TRBV6-4 and TRBJ2-6; 11 bases align to TRBD2. The CDR3 totals 17 residues. CDR1 is MRHNA, CDR2 SNTAGT, per germline. V shed 6 bases and J 1 base; nucleotides not matched to a gene: 5.

The rearrangement joins TRBV19 to TRBJ1-1; unclear D gene. Germline V gene sequence: CDR1 LNHDA, CDR2 SQIVND (reference sequence). Trimming cost V 3 bases and J 7 bases, with 6 bases left between them. The length of the CDR3 is 11 residues. The CDR3, as DNA: TGTGCCAGTAGTATTAAGCGTGAAGCTTTCTTT. This codes for CASSIKREAFF. The full variable domain, in which reference TRBV19 and TRBJ1-1 provide the parts outside the CDR3, is DGGITQSPKYLFRKEGQNVTLSCEQNLNHDAMYWYRQDPGQGLRLIYYSQIVNDFQKGDIAEGYSVSREKKESFPLTVTSAQKNPTAFYLCASSIKREAFFGQGTRLTVV.

This chain uses TRBV11-2 with TRBJ2-3; D may be TRBD2 (5 bases). The CDR3 spans 13 residues. Germline V gene lookup returns CDR1 SGHAT and CDR2 FQNNGV. V was shortened by 5 bases and J by 3 bases, with 9 bases between the two germline ends. The CDR3 DNA reads TGTGCCAGCAGCCATAGGGAGACAGATACGCAGTATTTT. Its protein is CASSHRETDTQYF.

V usage is TRBV27 and J usage is TRBJ2-7; 10 nucleotides align to TRBD2. Per the germline V gene, CDR1 is MNHEY and CDR2 is SMNVEV (reference sequence). The CDR3 spans 13 residues. Unmatched junction bases numbered 1, after V lost 5 bases and J lost 3 bases. CDR3 sequence: CASSLAGVYEQYF. The DNA of the CDR3 is TGTGCCAGCAGTCTAGCGGGAGTCTACGAGCAGTACTTC.

The chain combines TRBV9 with TRBJ1-4, with no clear D. This CDR3 has 16 residues. V was clipped by 3 bases and J by 0 bases, with 12 bases between them. The germline V gene encodes CDR1 SGDLS and CDR2 YYNGEE. The CDR3 sequence: CASSAGSRATNEKLFF. CDR3 nucleotides: TGTGCCAGCAGCGCGGGGTCTAGGGCAACTAATGAAAAACTGTTTTTT. The full variable domain, in which reference TRBV9 and TRBJ1-4 provide the parts outside the CDR3, is DSGVTQTPKHLITATGQRVTLRCSPRSGDLSVYWYQQSLDQGLQFLIQYYNGEERAKGNILERFSAQQFPDLHSELNLSSLELGDSALYFCASSAGSRATNEKLFFGSGTQLSVL.

The chain's CDR3 is CASSDTAGGPGDTQYF. CDR3 nucleotide sequence: TGTGCCAGCAGTGACACAGCGGGAGGGCCGGGAGATACGCAGTATTTT. This chain links TRBV6-4 with TRBJ2-3, with TRBD2 matching over 10 bases. Germline V gene lookup returns CDR1 MRHNA and CDR2 SNTAGT. This CDR3 contains 16 residues. V shed 2 bases, J shed 5 bases, and the junction held 7 bases outside the gene matches.

As to this clone: In the same sample, other DNA sequences code for this CDR3. V and J are TRBV19 and TRBJ1-5; D is undetermined. The CDR3 contains 13 residues. Trimming removed 6 bases at V and 1 base at J, with 7 bases between. The germline V gene has CDR1 LNHDA and CDR2 SQIVND (reference sequence). The CDR3 is CASRAGSNQPQHF. CDR3 nucleotide sequence: TGTGCCAGTAGAGCGGGGAGCAATCAGCCCCAGCATTTT.

The rearrangement links TRBV11-2 to TRBJ2-7; the match to TRBD2 covers 7 bases. There are 14 residues in the CDR3. Germline V lookup: CDR1 SGHAT, CDR2 FQNNGV. The J segment lost 8 bases and the V segment lost 5 bases, leaving 12 bases of the junction unmatched. The CDR3: CASSPAVPGRQQYF. The CDR3 region has the DNA TGTGCCAGCAGCCCTGCAGTCCCCGGGAGGCAGCAGTACTTC. The complete variable domain, with remaining parts taken from reference TRBV11-2 and TRBJ2-7, reads EAGVAQSPRYKIIEKRQSVAFWCNPISGHATLYWYQQILGQGPKLLIQFQNNGVVDDSQLPKDRFSAERLKGVDSTLKIQPAKLEDSAVYLCASSPAVPGRQQYFGPGTRLTVT.

The V and J genes are TRBV28 and TRBJ2-7; possibly TRBD1 for D (6 bases). Germline V lookup: CDR1 MDHEN, CDR2 SYDVKM. Between the trimmed V and J ends, which lost 4 bases and 6 bases, there was a span of 7 bases. The length of the CDR3 is 11 residues. CDR3 nucleotide sequence: TGTGCCAGCAGTTCCAGGGGCGAGCAGTACTTC. Protein: CASSSRGEQYF. The entire variable domain, with the rest obtained from reference TRBV28 and TRBJ2-7, is as follows: DVKVTQSSRYLVKRTGEKVFLECVQDMDHENMFWYRQDPGLGLRLIYFSYDVKMKEKGDIPEGYSVSREKKERFSLILESASTNQTSMYLCASSSRGEQYFGPGTRLTVT.

The CDR3 DNA reads as TGCGCCAGCAGCTTGGGACAGGGGTTGGATGAGCAGTTCTTC. Protein sequence: CASSLGQGLDEQFF. The chain links TRBV5-1 to TRBJ2-1, with 8 bases matching TRBD1. The V and J ends lost 0 bases and 8 bases, in that order; junction bases with no gene match: 4. From germline, CDR1 is SGHRS and CDR2 YFSETQ. This CDR3 comprises 14 residues.

The rearrangement uses TRBV30 and TRBJ2-3; TRBD2 matches 10 bases. Germline trimming cut 1 base from V and 6 bases from J; bases unmatched to any gene: 7. The germline gives CDR1 GTSNPN, CDR2 SVGIG (reference sequence). CDR3 length equals 15 residues. For the CDR3, the DNA is TGTGCCTGGAGTGGAGCGGGAGGGCCGTTTGATACGCAGTATTTT. Protein product: CAWSGAGGPFDTQYF.

The CDR3 DNA is TGTGCCAGCAGCTTGGCCCAGCGGTCGGAGACCCAGTACTTC. It codes for CASSLAQRSETQYF. This rearrangement joins TRBV5-5 to TRBJ2-5, with D tentatively TRBD2 (5 bases). Looked up from germline, CDR1 is SGHKS and CDR2 is YYEKEE (reference sequence). V was pared by 0 bases and J by 5 bases, with 11 bases between. The CDR3 spans 14 residues.

V usage is TRBV7-2 and J usage is TRBJ2-3, with 9 bases that match TRBD2. Germline trimming cut 0 bases from V and 2 bases from J; bases unmatched to any gene: 9. The germline V gene has CDR1 SGHTA and CDR2 FQGNSA. The CDR3 spans 18 residues. The CDR3 region is CASSLAELAGHDTDTQYF. CDR3 nucleotide sequence: TGTGCCAGCAGCTTAGCTGAACTAGCGGGTCATGACACAGATACGCAGTATTTT.

The J gene is TRBJ2-5, the V gene TRBV9; 11 bases are shared with TRBD2. J gave up 7 bases and V 0 bases, and 8 bases lay outside the gene matches. Germline loops: CDR1 SGDLS, CDR2 YYNGEE. This CDR3 is built from 16 residues. DNA of the CDR3: TGTGCCAGCAGCGTAGGGGGGACTAGCGGTCTCGGGACCCAGTACTTC. The encoded protein is CASSVGGTSGLGTQYF. The whole variable domain, remainder taken from reference TRBV9 and TRBJ2-5, is DSGVTQTPKHLITATGQRVTLRCSPRSGDLSVYWYQQSLDQGLQFLIQYYNGEERAKGNILERFSAQQFPDLHSELNLSSLELGDSALYFCASSVGGTSGLGTQYFGPGTRLLVL.

The chain carries TRBV5-1 and TRBJ2-5; a weak D match, TRBD1 (6 bases). CDR1 and CDR2 (germline): SGHRS, YFSETQ. The CDR3 extends over 17 amino acids. V gave up 0 bases and J gave up 0 bases, with 15 bases separating them. CDR3 sequence (DNA): TGCGCCAGCAGCTTGGGCCGTACGGGACACTACCAAGAGACCCAGTACTTC. The encoded protein is CASSLGRTGHYQETQYF.

The rearrangement uses TRBV18 and TRBJ2-7; 8 nucleotides line up with TRBD1. CDR1 KGHSH and CDR2 LQKENI come from the germline V gene. The CDR3 spans 17 residues. J was trimmed by 0 bases and V by 3 bases; bases with no gene match: 10. CDR3 in amino acids: CASSPNMGQDPSYEQYF. Written as DNA, the CDR3 is TGTGCCAGCTCACCGAATATGGGACAGGACCCCTCCTACGAGCAGTACTTC.

CDR3 bases: TGTGCCAGCAGTTCGGCGGGAGAGGCAGAGGAGACCCAGTACTTC. Its protein product is CASSSAGEAEETQYF. V and J are TRBV28 and TRBJ2-5; 7 nucleotides match TRBD2. This CDR3 comprises 15 residues. J was trimmed by 5 bases and V by 4 bases; bases with no gene match: 10. Germline CDR1 MDHEN, CDR2 SYDVKM. Based on the CDR3 plus reference TRBV28 and TRBJ2-5, the full variable domain is DVKVTQSSRYLVKRTGEKVFLECVQDMDHENMFWYRQDPGLGLRLIYFSYDVKMKEKGDIPEGYSVSREKKERFSLILESASTNQTSMYLCASSSAGEAEETQYFGPGTRLLVL.

CDR3 loop: CASSAGGGSGPGEQYF. The CDR3 DNA is TGTGCCAGCAGCGCCGGGGGGGGGTCAGGGCCGGGCGAGCAGTACTTC. The chain links TRBV4-2 to TRBJ2-7; 8 bases are a match to TRBD2. The germline gives CDR1 LGHNA, CDR2 YNFKEQ. CDR3 size: 16 residues. The V segment lost 5 bases and the J segment 6 bases; nucleotides outside the gene matches: 15.

A remark on this clone: At one end, the junction sequence differs from germline, possibly due to a read error. V is TRBV7-7 and J is TRBJ2-3; D may be TRBD2 (6 bases). The CDR3 loop spans 16 amino acids. The germline gives CDR1 SSHAT, CDR2 FNYEAQ (reference sequence). The CDR3 nucleotides are TGTGCTAGCAGCTTAGACTTGCGGGGTGGCACAGATACGCAGTATTTT. It yields the protein CASSLDLRGGTDTQYF.

The rearrangement joins TRBV5-8 to TRBJ2-7; D is possibly TRBD1 (5 bases). The CDR3 runs 16 residues. Trimming pared 0 bases from V and 0 bases from J, leaving 13 bases between. The germline V gene encodes CDR1 SGHTS and CDR2 YDEGEE. The CDR3 sequence is CASSLASYRYSYEQYF. The DNA of the CDR3 is TGTGCCAGCAGCTTGGCCAGTTACAGGTACTCCTACGAGCAGTACTTC.

A note on this clone: Other DNA sequences in this sample translate to the same CDR3. This rearrangement joins TRBV27 to TRBJ2-7; 9 nucleotides line up with TRBD1. With V trimmed by 6 bases and J by 4 bases, 4 bases remained unmatched. This CDR3 is 13 amino acids long. The germline V gene encodes CDR1 MNHEY and CDR2 SMNVEV (reference sequence). The CDR3 loop reads CASRGTGLYEQYF. DNA of the CDR3: TGTGCCAGCAGGGGGACAGGGTTGTACGAGCAGTACTTC.